This is a list of T cell receptor beta chains from one sample in a study of blood T cell repertoires in COVID-19. Repertoires were generated with immunoSEQ multiplex PCR, while TCRdb's copy carries only in-frame clones and drops some. The table lists about 180,000 clones, roughly 80% of them singletons. Material for sequencing was peripheral blood. Receptors originate from a human donor in a cohort sampled during active COVID-19. Each CDR3 is given with its conserved first and last residue. The order of the fields is J gene, D gene, clone size, V gene, CDR3 protein, CDR3 DNA. D genes are given only for firm matches. Size is stated for part of the rows, as once, few or many counts, or as a class when the clone is expanded.

J gene: TRBJ1-1
D gene: -
clone size: few
V gene: TRBV7-3
CDR3 protein: CASSLGGMNTEAFF
CDR3 DNA: TGTGCCAGCAGCTTAGGGGGGATGAACACTGAAGCTTTCTTT

J gene: TRBJ1-6
D gene: -
clone size: -
V gene: TRBV28
CDR3 protein: CASSPVGGSYNSPLHF
CDR3 DNA: TGTGCCAGCAGTCCGGTGGGGGGCTCCTATAATTCACCCCTCCACTTT

J gene: TRBJ2-1
D gene: -
clone size: -
V gene: TRBV5-1
CDR3 protein: CASSLVPTGEIYNEQFF
CDR3 DNA: TGCGCCAGCAGCTTGGTCCCCACGGGGGAGATATACAATGAGCAGTTCTTC

J gene: TRBJ2-5
D gene: TRBD2
clone size: -
V gene: TRBV24-1
CDR3 protein: CATSDLGTSGQETQYF
CDR3 DNA: TGTGCCACCAGTGATCTCGGGACTAGCGGCCAAGAGACCCAGTACTTC

J gene: TRBJ2-5
D gene: TRBD2
clone size: -
V gene: TRBV12-3/TRBV12-4
CDR3 protein: CASRRGAQETQYF
CDR3 DNA: TGTGCCAGCAGGCGGGGGGCCCAAGAGACCCAGTACTTC

J gene: TRBJ1-5
D gene: -
clone size: -
V gene: TRBV19
CDR3 protein: CASSNREGRGNQPQHF
CDR3 DNA: TGTGCCAGTAGTAATAGGGAAGGGCGGGGCAATCAGCCCCAGCATTTT

J gene: TRBJ2-1
D gene: -
clone size: few
V gene: TRBV4-3
CDR3 protein: CASSRDRNSEQFF
CDR3 DNA: TGCGCCAGCAGCCGAGACAGAAACAGTGAGCAGTTCTTC

J gene: TRBJ1-1
D gene: -
clone size: -
V gene: TRBV5-4
CDR3 protein: CASSLVRAGTEAFF
CDR3 DNA: TGTGCCAGCAGCTTAGTGAGGGCGGGCACTGAAGCTTTCTTT

J gene: TRBJ2-3
D gene: TRBD2
clone size: -
V gene: TRBV10-3
CDR3 protein: CATLTSGGTDTQYF
CDR3 DNA: TGTGCCACCCTGACTAGCGGGGGCACAGATACGCAGTATTTT

J gene: TRBJ1-6
D gene: -
clone size: -
V gene: TRBV29-1
CDR3 protein: CSAVGDSPLHF
CDR3 DNA: TGCAGCGCCGTAGGGGATTCACCCCTCCACTTT

J gene: TRBJ1-2
D gene: -
clone size: -
V gene: TRBV5-1
CDR3 protein: CASSLETANYGYTF
CDR3 DNA: TGCGCCAGCAGCTTGGAAACAGCTAACTATGGCTACACCTTC

J gene: TRBJ1-2
D gene: TRBD1
clone size: -
V gene: TRBV25-1
CDR3 protein: CASSEGDRGGYTF
CDR3 DNA: TGTGCCAGCAGTGAGGGGGACAGGGGTGGCTACACCTTC

J gene: TRBJ1-3
D gene: -
clone size: -
V gene: TRBV15
CDR3 protein: CATSRDRGTNTIYF
CDR3 DNA: TGTGCCACCAGCAGAGATCGGGGGACTAACACCATATATTTT

J gene: TRBJ1-2
D gene: -
clone size: -
V gene: TRBV7-8
CDR3 protein: CASSLGSGDYGYTF
CDR3 DNA: TGTGCCAGCAGCCTAGGGTCGGGGGACTATGGCTACACCTTC

J gene: TRBJ2-3
D gene: TRBD2
clone size: -
V gene: TRBV9
CDR3 protein: CASSAIPGLAGSDTQYF
CDR3 DNA: TGTGCCAGCAGCGCCATACCGGGACTAGCGGGGTCAGATACGCAGTATTTT

J gene: TRBJ1-1
D gene: -
clone size: -
V gene: TRBV29-1
CDR3 protein: CSVGPGVAEAFF
CDR3 DNA: TGCAGCGTTGGTCCAGGGGTGGCTGAAGCTTTCTTT

J gene: TRBJ1-1
D gene: -
clone size: -
V gene: TRBV29-1
CDR3 protein: CSVMANTEAFF
CDR3 DNA: TGCAGCGTTATGGCGAACACTGAAGCTTTCTTT

J gene: TRBJ2-1
D gene: TRBD2
clone size: -
V gene: TRBV28
CDR3 protein: CASSFRTSGRAEQFF
CDR3 DNA: TGTGCCAGCAGTTTCCGGACTAGCGGGAGGGCTGAGCAGTTCTTC

J gene: TRBJ1-1
D gene: TRBD1
clone size: -
V gene: TRBV5-6
CDR3 protein: CASSSRGQGNTEAFF
CDR3 DNA: TGTGCCAGCAGCTCAAGGGGACAGGGGAACACTGAAGCTTTCTTT

J gene: TRBJ2-7
D gene: -
clone size: -
V gene: TRBV6-5
CDR3 protein: CASSFRGAPEQYF
CDR3 DNA: TGTGCCAGCAGTTTTCGGGGTGCTCCGGAGCAGTACTTC

J gene: TRBJ2-1
D gene: TRBD1
clone size: few
V gene: TRBV24-1
CDR3 protein: CATSDMDRTNNEQFF
CDR3 DNA: TGTGCCACCAGTGACATGGACAGGACCAACAATGAGCAGTTCTTC

J gene: TRBJ1-1
D gene: -
clone size: -
V gene: TRBV18
CDR3 protein: CASSPSLNAEAFF
CDR3 DNA: TGTGCCAGCTCACCGAGCCTAAACGCTGAAGCTTTCTTT

J gene: TRBJ2-6
D gene: -
clone size: -
V gene: TRBV9
CDR3 protein: CASSITPEGSGANVLTF
CDR3 DNA: TGTGCCAGCAGCATCACCCCGGAGGGCTCTGGGGCCAACGTCCTGACTTTC

J gene: TRBJ1-5
D gene: -
clone size: -
V gene: TRBV9
CDR3 protein: CASSPRGGQPQHF
CDR3 DNA: TGTGCCAGCAGCCCCAGAGGGGGTCAGCCCCAGCATTTT

J gene: TRBJ1-2
D gene: TRBD1
clone size: -
V gene: TRBV5-6
CDR3 protein: CASIQMGQNGYTF
CDR3 DNA: TGTGCCAGCATCCAGATGGGACAGAATGGCTACACCTTC

J gene: TRBJ2-7
D gene: -
clone size: -
V gene: TRBV7-8
CDR3 protein: CASSLGTANYEQYF
CDR3 DNA: TGTGCCAGCAGCTTAGGGACAGCCAACTACGAGCAGTACTTC

J gene: TRBJ1-2
D gene: -
clone size: few
V gene: TRBV6-5
CDR3 protein: CASSLQGIGYTF
CDR3 DNA: TGTGCCAGCAGTTTACAGGGTATCGGCTACACCTTC

J gene: TRBJ2-1
D gene: TRBD1
clone size: -
V gene: TRBV7-3
CDR3 protein: CASSFESVNRGRGNEQFF
CDR3 DNA: TGTGCCAGCAGCTTCGAATCTGTTAACAGGGGGCGTGGGAATGAGCAGTTCTTC

J gene: TRBJ2-1
D gene: -
clone size: -
V gene: TRBV7-9
CDR3 protein: CASSLGSNEQFF
CDR3 DNA: TGTGCCAGCAGCTTAGGCAGCAATGAGCAGTTCTTC

J gene: TRBJ2-7
D gene: TRBD2
clone size: -
V gene: TRBV9
CDR3 protein: CASSVEGSGRAYEQYF
CDR3 DNA: TGTGCCAGCAGCGTAGAGGGTAGCGGGAGGGCGTACGAGCAGTACTTC

J gene: TRBJ1-3
D gene: -
clone size: -
V gene: TRBV28
CDR3 protein: CASSSPGSSSGNTIYF
CDR3 DNA: TGTGCCAGCAGTTCCCCTGGGTCTAGCTCTGGAAACACCATATATTTT

J gene: TRBJ1-6
D gene: -
clone size: -
V gene: TRBV5-1
CDR3 protein: CASSLAGSRNSPLHF
CDR3 DNA: TGCGCCAGCAGCTTGGCAGGCAGCCGGAATTCACCCCTCCACTTT

J gene: TRBJ1-6
D gene: -
clone size: few
V gene: TRBV9
CDR3 protein: CASSVEGRGSPLHF
CDR3 DNA: TGTGCCAGCAGCGTGGAGGGGAGGGGTTCACCCCTCCACTTT

J gene: TRBJ2-2
D gene: -
clone size: -
V gene: TRBV7-9
CDR3 protein: CASSPPARGLVGSGELFF
CDR3 DNA: TGTGCCAGCAGCCCCCCCGCCCGGGGTCTGGTTGGGTCCGGGGAGCTGTTTTTT

J gene: TRBJ1-6
D gene: -
clone size: -
V gene: TRBV28
CDR3 protein: CASYLGRHNSPLHF
CDR3 DNA: TGTGCCAGCTACTTGGGGAGACACAATTCACCCCTCCACTTT

J gene: TRBJ2-7
D gene: TRBD1
clone size: once
V gene: TRBV6-1
CDR3 protein: CASSDDRVWGYEQYF
CDR3 DNA: TGTGCCAGCAGTGACGACAGGGTCTGGGGCTACGAGCAGTACTTC

J gene: TRBJ2-3
D gene: TRBD1
clone size: -
V gene: TRBV9
CDR3 protein: CASSVDMTGGFDTQYF
CDR3 DNA: TGTGCCAGCAGCGTAGATATGACAGGGGGCTTTGATACGCAGTATTTT

J gene: TRBJ1-1
D gene: -
clone size: -
V gene: TRBV27
CDR3 protein: CASSLVRVLMNTEAFF
CDR3 DNA: TGTGCCAGCAGTTTAGTCAGGGTCCTTATGAACACTGAAGCTTTCTTT

J gene: TRBJ2-4
D gene: -
clone size: once
V gene: TRBV2
CDR3 protein: CASSEVNTNIQYF
CDR3 DNA: TGTGCCAGCAGTGAGGTCAACACAAACATTCAGTACTTC

J gene: TRBJ2-3
D gene: TRBD1
clone size: -
V gene: TRBV5-1
CDR3 protein: CASCPQGGTDTQYF
CDR3 DNA: TGCGCCAGTTGCCCCCAGGGGGGCACAGATACGCAGTATTTT

J gene: TRBJ2-7
D gene: TRBD2
clone size: -
V gene: TRBV5-5
CDR3 protein: CASSLAGGVGEQYF
CDR3 DNA: TGTGCCAGCAGCTTGGCGGGGGGTGTCGGCGAGCAGTACTTC

J gene: TRBJ2-7
D gene: TRBD1
clone size: -
V gene: TRBV7-9
CDR3 protein: CASSLGSGGGNEQYF
CDR3 DNA: TGTGCCAGCAGCTTAGGATCAGGGGGCGGGAACGAGCAGTACTTC

J gene: TRBJ2-1
D gene: TRBD2
clone size: -
V gene: TRBV5-4
CDR3 protein: CASSLAGGLSYEQFF
CDR3 DNA: TGTGCCAGCAGCTTAGCGGGAGGGCTTTCTTATGAGCAGTTCTTC

J gene: TRBJ2-7
D gene: -
clone size: -
V gene: TRBV7-2
CDR3 protein: CASRQSSADYEQYF
CDR3 DNA: TGTGCCAGCCGCCAAAGTTCGGCGGACTACGAGCAGTACTTC

J gene: TRBJ2-1
D gene: -
clone size: -
V gene: TRBV10-3
CDR3 protein: CAIRRGSDYNEQFF
CDR3 DNA: TGTGCCATCAGGCGGGGTAGCGATTACAATGAGCAGTTCTTC

J gene: TRBJ1-2
D gene: TRBD1
clone size: -
V gene: TRBV6-5
CDR3 protein: CASRGPGGGYTF
CDR3 DNA: TGTGCCAGCAGGGGACCAGGGGGAGGCTACACCTTC

J gene: TRBJ1-1
D gene: -
clone size: -
V gene: TRBV2
CDR3 protein: CASSDEGRTEAFF
CDR3 DNA: TGTGCCAGCAGTGATGAGGGAAGGACTGAAGCTTTCTTT

J gene: TRBJ1-5
D gene: TRBD1
clone size: -
V gene: TRBV28
CDR3 protein: CASSAPTGSNQPQHF
CDR3 DNA: TGTGCCAGCAGTGCCCCGACAGGGAGCAATCAGCCCCAGCATTTT

J gene: TRBJ2-7
D gene: TRBD1
clone size: -
V gene: TRBV4-1
CDR3 protein: CASSQELGQGAREQYF
CDR3 DNA: TGCGCCAGCAGCCAAGAGTTGGGACAGGGGGCACGCGAGCAGTACTTC

J gene: TRBJ2-4
D gene: -
clone size: -
V gene: TRBV7-9
CDR3 protein: CASSPALWLGSPAKNIQYF
CDR3 DNA: TGTGCCAGCAGCCCAGCTCTTTGGCTGGGCAGCCCAGCCAAAAACATTCAGTACTTC

J gene: TRBJ2-1
D gene: -
clone size: -
V gene: TRBV28
CDR3 protein: CASGKGGGMYNEQFF
CDR3 DNA: TGTGCCAGCGGGAAAGGAGGAGGGATGTACAATGAGCAGTTCTTC